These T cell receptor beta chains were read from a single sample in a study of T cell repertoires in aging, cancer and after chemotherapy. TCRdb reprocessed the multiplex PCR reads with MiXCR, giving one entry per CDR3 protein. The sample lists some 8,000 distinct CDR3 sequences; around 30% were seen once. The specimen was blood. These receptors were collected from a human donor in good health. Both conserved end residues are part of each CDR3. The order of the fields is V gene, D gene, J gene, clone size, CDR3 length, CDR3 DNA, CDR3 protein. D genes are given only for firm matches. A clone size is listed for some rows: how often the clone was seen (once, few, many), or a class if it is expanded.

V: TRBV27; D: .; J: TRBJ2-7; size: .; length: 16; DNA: TGTGCCAGCAGTTCGCTAGGCCTCCCCGAGACCTACGAGCAGTACTTC; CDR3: CASSSLGLPETYEQYF
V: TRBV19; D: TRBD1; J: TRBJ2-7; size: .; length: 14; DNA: TGTGCCAGCAGCTCCGGACAGGCCTCCTACGAGCAGTACTTC; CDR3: CASSSGQASYEQYF
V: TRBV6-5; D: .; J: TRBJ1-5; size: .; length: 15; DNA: TGTGCCAGCAGTCCCCAGTGGAGGGAAGGTCGGCCCCAGCATTTT; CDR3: CASSPQWREGRPQHF
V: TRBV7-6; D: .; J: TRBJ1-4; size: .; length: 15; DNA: TGTGCCAGCAGCTCGGCGGGAGTCACTAATGAAAAACTGTTTTTT; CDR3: CASSSAGVTNEKLFF
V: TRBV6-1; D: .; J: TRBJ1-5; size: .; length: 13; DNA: TGTGCCACCACCTCGGCGGGATATCAGCCCCAGCATTTT; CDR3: CATTSAGYQPQHF
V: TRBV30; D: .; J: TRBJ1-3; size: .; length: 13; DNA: TGTGCCTGGAGTCAGGGGTCTGGAAACACCATATATTTT; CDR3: CAWSQGSGNTIYF
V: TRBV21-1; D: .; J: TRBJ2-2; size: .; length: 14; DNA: TGTGCCAGCAGCAAAGAACAGAACACCGGGGAGCTGTTTTTT; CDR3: CASSKEQNTGELFF
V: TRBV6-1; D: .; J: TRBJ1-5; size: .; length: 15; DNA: TGTGCCAGCAGTGAAGTAGGAGGTGGGGGGCAGCCCCAGCATTTT; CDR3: CASSEVGGGGQPQHF
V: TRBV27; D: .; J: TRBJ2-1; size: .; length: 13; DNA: TGTGCCAGCAGTTACGGACGGAGAAATGAGCAGTTCTTC; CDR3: CASSYGRRNEQFF
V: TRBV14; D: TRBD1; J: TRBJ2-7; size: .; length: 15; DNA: TGTGCCAGCAGCCAAGATGCCAACAGGGGCTACGAGCAGTACTTC; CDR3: CASSQDANRGYEQYF
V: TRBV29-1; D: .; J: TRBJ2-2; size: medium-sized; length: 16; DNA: TGCAGCGTAGTGCTCTGGGGGGCCGCGAACACCGGGGAGCTGTTTTTT; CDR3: CSVVLWGAANTGELFF
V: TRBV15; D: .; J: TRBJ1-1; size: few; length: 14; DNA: TGTGCCACCAGCAGAGAAAACAGGAACACTGAAGCTTTCTTT; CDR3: CATSRENRNTEAFF
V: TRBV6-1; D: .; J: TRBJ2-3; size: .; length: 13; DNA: TGTGCCAGCAGTGAAAGGGGCGCAGATACGCAGTATTTT; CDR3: CASSERGADTQYF
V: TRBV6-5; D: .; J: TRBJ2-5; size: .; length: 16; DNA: TGTGCCAGCAGTTACTCGACAGAGGTCAGGCAAGAGACCCAGTACTTC; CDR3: CASSYSTEVRQETQYF
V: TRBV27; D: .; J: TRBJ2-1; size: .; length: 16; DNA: TGTGCCAGCAGTGACATCCTGGGCCCTAAACAGTTTGAGCAGTTCTTC; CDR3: CASSDILGPKQFEQFF
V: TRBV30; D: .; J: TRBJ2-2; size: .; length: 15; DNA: TGTGCCTGGAGTGTACCCGGGAGGAACACCGGGGAGCTGTTTTTT; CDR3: CAWSVPGRNTGELFF
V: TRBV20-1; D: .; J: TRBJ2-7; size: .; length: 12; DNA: TGCAGTGCTAGCAGAGGGTCCTACGAGCAGTACTTC; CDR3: CSASRGSYEQYF
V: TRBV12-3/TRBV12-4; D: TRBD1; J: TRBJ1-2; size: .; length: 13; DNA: TGTGCCAGCAGCCCGAATCAGGGGGCTGGCTACACCTTC; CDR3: CASSPNQGAGYTF
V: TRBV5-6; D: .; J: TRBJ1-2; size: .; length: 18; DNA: TGTGCCAGCAGCTTGGAGGCGGCAGGAGCCCTCTCTGTCTATGGCTACACCTTC; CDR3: CASSLEAAGALSVYGYTF
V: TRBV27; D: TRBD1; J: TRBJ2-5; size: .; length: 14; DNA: TGTGCCAGCAGTAAAGGGACAGGACAAGAGACCCAGTACTTC; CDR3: CASSKGTGQETQYF
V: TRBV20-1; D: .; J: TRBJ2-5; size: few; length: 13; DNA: TGCCTAACCTCCCAGACTCCCCAAGAGACCCAGTACTTC; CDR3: CLTSQTPQETQYF
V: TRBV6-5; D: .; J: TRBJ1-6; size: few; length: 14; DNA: TGTGCCAGCAGTGGGGGACTGTTCAATTCACCCCTCCACTTT; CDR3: CASSGGLFNSPLHF
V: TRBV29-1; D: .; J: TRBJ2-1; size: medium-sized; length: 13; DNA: TGCAGCGTCCTCAGGCGGAACGACGGTGAGCAGTTCTTC; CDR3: CSVLRRNDGEQFF
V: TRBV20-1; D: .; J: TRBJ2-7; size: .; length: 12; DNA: TGCAGTGCTAGGGACAACTCCTACGAGCAGTACTTC; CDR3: CSARDNSYEQYF
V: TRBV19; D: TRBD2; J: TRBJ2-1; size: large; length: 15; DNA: TGTGCCAGTAGTATAACTAGCGGGGCTTTGAATGAGCAGTTCTTC; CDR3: CASSITSGALNEQFF
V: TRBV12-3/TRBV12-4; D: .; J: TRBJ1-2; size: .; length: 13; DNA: TGTGCCAGCAGTCTAGGGACCGAGTATGGCTACACCTTC; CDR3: CASSLGTEYGYTF
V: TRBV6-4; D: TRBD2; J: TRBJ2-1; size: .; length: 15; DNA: TGTGCCAGCAGTGAAGGCGGGGGGACCTACAATGAGCAGTTCTTC; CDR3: CASSEGGGTYNEQFF
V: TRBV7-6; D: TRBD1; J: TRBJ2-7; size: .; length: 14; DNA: TGTGCCAGCAGCTCAACAGGGGGCCAGGACGAGCAGTACTTC; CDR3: CASSSTGGQDEQYF
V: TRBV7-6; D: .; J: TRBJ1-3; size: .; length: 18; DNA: TGTGCCAGCAGCTTAGGCGGAGTAGTGGGGAGAATCAGAAACACCATATATTTT; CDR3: CASSLGGVVGRIRNTIYF
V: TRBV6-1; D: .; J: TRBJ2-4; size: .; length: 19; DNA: TGTGCCAGCAGTGAAGGCTGGGACCAAGTGATAGGGGCCAAAAACATTCAGTACTTC; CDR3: CASSEGWDQVIGAKNIQYF
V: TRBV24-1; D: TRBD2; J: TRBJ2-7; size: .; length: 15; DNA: TGTGCCACCAGTGACCCGGGAGGATCGGGTGACGAGCAGTACTTC; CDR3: CATSDPGGSGDEQYF
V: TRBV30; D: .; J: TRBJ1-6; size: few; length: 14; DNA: TGTGCCTGGAGTGTAAGGGGAGGGTGGTCACCCCTCCACTTT; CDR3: CAWSVRGGWSPLHF
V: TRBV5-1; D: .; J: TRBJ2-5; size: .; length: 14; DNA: TGCGCCAGCGGAGACGCGGGCCTCTCTCCGACCCAGTACTTC; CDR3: CASGDAGLSPTQYF
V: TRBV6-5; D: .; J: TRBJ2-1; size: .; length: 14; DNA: TGTGCCAGCGGGGCAGGGGATGGGGGCAATGAGCAGTTCTTC; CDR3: CASGAGDGGNEQFF
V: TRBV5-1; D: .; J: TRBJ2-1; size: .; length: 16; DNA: TGTGCCAGCAGCTTGGGAAGGGGGGGCCAAGTTGATGAGCAGTTCTTC; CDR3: CASSLGRGGQVDEQFF
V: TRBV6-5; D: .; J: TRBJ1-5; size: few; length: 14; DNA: TGTGCCAGCTCCCAGGCAGGGTGGAATCAGCCCCAGCATTTT; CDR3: CASSQAGWNQPQHF
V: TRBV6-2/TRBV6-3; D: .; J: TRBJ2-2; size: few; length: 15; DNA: TGTGCCAGCAGTCTGATACACGGACCCACCGGGGAGCTGTTTTTT; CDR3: CASSLIHGPTGELFF
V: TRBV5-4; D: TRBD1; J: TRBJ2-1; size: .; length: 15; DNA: TGTGCCAGCAGCTTGTCACAGGGGGCGCTTAATGAGCAGCTCTTC; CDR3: CASSLSQGALNEQLF
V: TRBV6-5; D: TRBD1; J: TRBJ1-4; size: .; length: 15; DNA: TGTGCCAGCGCCGGGACAGGGGGTCAACATGAAAAACTGTTTTTT; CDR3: CASAGTGGQHEKLFF
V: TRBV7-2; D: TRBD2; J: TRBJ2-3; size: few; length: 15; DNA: TGTGCCAGCAGCATACTAGCGGGGGGGGCAGATACGCAGTATTTT; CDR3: CASSILAGGADTQYF
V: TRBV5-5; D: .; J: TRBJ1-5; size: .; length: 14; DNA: TGTGCCAGCAGCCGGGGTCTCCAATATCAGCCCCAGCATTTT; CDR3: CASSRGLQYQPQHF
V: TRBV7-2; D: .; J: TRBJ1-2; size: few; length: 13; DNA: TGTGCCAGCAGCTTACGTTCAGCAGGCGGCTACACCTTC; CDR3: CASSLRSAGGYTF
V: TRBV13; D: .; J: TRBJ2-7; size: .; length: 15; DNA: TGTGCCAGCAGCTTCGGACGGAGCACCGGGAACGAGCAGTACTTC; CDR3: CASSFGRSTGNEQYF
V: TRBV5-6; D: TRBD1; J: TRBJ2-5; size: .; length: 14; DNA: TGTGCCAGCAGCTCCCAGGGGGCAGAGGAGACCCAGTACTTC; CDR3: CASSSQGAEETQYF
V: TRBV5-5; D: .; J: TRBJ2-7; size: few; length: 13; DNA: TGTGCCAGAGATGCTACAGGGACCTACGAGCAGTACTTC; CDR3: CARDATGTYEQYF
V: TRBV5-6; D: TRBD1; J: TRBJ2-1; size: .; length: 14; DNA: TGCGCCAGCGCCGGGACAGGGATTCGCAATGAGCAGTTCTTC; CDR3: CASAGTGIRNEQFF
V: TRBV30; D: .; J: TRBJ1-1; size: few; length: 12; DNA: TGTGCCTGGAGCCCCCAGGGGACAGAAGCTTTCTTT; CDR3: CAWSPQGTEAFF
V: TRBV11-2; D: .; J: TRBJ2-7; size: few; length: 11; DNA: TGTGCCAGCAGCTTATCCGAGGAGCAGTACTTC; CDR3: CASSLSEEQYF
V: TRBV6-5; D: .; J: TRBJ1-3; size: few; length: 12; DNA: TGTGCCAGCTCGAGGGCGGCCAACACCATATATTTT; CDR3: CASSRAANTIYF
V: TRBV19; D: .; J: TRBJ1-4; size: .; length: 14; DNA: TGTGCCAGTAGTATTTTTAGGGTTGGCGGGGGGCTGTTTTTT; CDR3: CASSIFRVGGGLFF
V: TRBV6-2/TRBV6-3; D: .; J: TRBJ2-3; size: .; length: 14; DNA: TGTGCCACCAGTTCCGGACAGACCACAGATACGCAGTATTTT; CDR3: CATSSGQTTDTQYF
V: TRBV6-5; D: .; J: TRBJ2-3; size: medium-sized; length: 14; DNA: TGTGCCAGCAGTTACCGGGGAGGCACAGATACGCAGTATTTT; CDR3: CASSYRGGTDTQYF
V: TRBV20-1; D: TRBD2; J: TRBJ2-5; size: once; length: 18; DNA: TGCAGTGCTAGCGGCCTAGCGGGGGGCAGCCTCCTGAAAGAGACCCAGTACTTC; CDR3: CSASGLAGGSLLKETQYF